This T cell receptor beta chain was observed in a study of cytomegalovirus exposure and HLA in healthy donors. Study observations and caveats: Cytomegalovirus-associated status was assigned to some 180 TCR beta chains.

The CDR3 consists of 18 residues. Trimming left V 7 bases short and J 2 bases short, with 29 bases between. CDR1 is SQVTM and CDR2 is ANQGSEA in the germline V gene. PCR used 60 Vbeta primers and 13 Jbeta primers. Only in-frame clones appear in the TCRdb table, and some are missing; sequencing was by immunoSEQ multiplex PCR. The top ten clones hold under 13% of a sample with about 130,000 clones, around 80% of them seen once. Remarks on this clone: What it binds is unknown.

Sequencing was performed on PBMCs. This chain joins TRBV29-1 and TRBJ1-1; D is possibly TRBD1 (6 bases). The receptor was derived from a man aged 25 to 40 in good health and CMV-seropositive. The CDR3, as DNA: TGCAGCGCTTTACAATGGGGGGGGCGGAATTTGGAAAACACTGAAGCTTTCTTT. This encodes CSALQWGGRNLENTEAFF.